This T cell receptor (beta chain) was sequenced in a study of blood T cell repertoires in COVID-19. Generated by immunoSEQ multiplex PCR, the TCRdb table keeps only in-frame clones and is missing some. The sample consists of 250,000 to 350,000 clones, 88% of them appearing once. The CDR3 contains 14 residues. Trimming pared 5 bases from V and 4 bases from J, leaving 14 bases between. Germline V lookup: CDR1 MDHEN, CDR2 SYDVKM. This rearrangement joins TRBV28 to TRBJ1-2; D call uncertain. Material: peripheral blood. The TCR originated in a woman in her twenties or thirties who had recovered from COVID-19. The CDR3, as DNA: TGTGCCAGCAGTCCATTTACCGGTTCCTATGGCTACACCTTC. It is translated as CASSPFTGSYGYTF.